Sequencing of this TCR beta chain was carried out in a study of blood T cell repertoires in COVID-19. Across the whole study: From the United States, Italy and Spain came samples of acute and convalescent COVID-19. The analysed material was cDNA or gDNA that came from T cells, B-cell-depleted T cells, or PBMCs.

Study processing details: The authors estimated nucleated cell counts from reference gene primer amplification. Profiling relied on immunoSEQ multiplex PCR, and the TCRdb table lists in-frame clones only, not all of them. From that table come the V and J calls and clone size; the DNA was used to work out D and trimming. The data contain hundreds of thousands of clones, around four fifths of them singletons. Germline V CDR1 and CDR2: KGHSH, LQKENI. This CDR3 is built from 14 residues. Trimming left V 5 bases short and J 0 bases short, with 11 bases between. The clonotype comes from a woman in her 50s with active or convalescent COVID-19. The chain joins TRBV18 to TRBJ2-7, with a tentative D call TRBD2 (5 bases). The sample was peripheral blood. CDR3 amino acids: CASSSRAASYEQYF. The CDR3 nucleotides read TGTGCCAGCTCATCGCGGGCAGCCTCCTACGAGCAGTACTTC. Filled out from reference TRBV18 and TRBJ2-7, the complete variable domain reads NAGVMQNPRHLVRRRGQEARLRCSPMKGHSHVYWYRQLPEEGLKFMVYLQKENIIDESGMPKERFSAEFPKEGPSILRIQQVVRGDSAAYFCASSSRAASYEQYFGPGTRLTVT.